These 32 T cell receptor beta chains were all obtained from the same sample, sequenced in a study of T cell responses to AZD1222 COVID-19 vaccine. The table came from immunoSEQ multiplex PCR; TCRdb's copy has only in-frame clones and leaves some out. Found here are more than 100,000 clones, approximately 90% of them singletons; the top ten hold 1.5% to 2%. Sequenced material: peripheral blood, taken on day 0 of AZD1222 vaccination. Source of these receptors: an adult in good health.

V gene TRBV7-2 combines with J gene TRBJ2-1; D ambiguous. Germline CDR1 SGHTA, CDR2 FQGNSA. V was cut by 3 bases and J by 10 bases, with 13 bases left in between. CDR3 length: 13 amino acids. The CDR3 nucleotides are TGTGCCAGCAGCTTCCCTCCCGTATACGAGCAGTTCTTC. This translates into CASSFPPVYEQFF.

V is TRBV6-5 and J is TRBJ2-7; D may be TRBD1 (6 bases). Trimming took off 2 bases at V and 3 bases at J, with 11 bases between the two ends. CDR3 length: 14 amino acids. Germline V gene sequence: CDR1 MNHEY, CDR2 SVGAGI. The CDR3 DNA is TGTGCCAGCAGTTACCGGGACAAAAGCTACGAGCAGTACTTC. Encoded protein: CASSYRDKSYEQYF.

The chain is built from TRBV6-4 and TRBJ2-3; the match to TRBD2 covers 11 bases. CDR1 is MRHNA and CDR2 is SNTAGT in the germline V gene. With V trimmed by 6 bases and J by 2 bases, 1 base remained unmatched. CDR3 length: 14 residues. The CDR3 spells CASRTSGDTDTQYF. DNA for the CDR3: TGTGCCAGCAGGACTAGCGGGGACACAGATACGCAGTATTTT.

V and J are TRBV19 and TRBJ1-2; 9 nucleotides align to TRBD1. This CDR3 contains 15 residues. With V trimmed by 4 bases and J by 7 bases, 10 bases remained unmatched. Looked up from germline, CDR1 is LNHDA and CDR2 is SQIVND (reference sequence). CDR3 residues: CASSSAGQGIFGYTF. The CDR3 DNA sequence: TGTGCCAGTAGTAGTGCTGGACAGGGGATTTTTGGCTACACCTTC.

This chain uses TRBV6-2 or TRBV6-3 with TRBJ1-5; D remains unclear. Germline CDR1 MNHEY, CDR2 SVGEGT. V was shortened by 4 bases and J by 4 bases, with 8 bases between the two germline ends. There are 13 residues in the CDR3. CDR3 DNA: TGTGCCAGCAGTTCCTTACCTAATCAGCCCCAGCATTTT. Residues: CASSSLPNQPQHF.

CDR3 bases: TGTGCCAGCAGTTACTCGACAGGGATAGCTGAAGCTTTCTTT. It is translated as CASSYSTGIAEAFF. This chain uses TRBV6-2 or TRBV6-3 with TRBJ1-1, with 7 nucleotides matching TRBD1. CDR3 length: 14 residues. Germline assignment: CDR1 MNHEY and CDR2 SVGEGT. V was pared by 0 bases and J by 6 bases, with 4 bases of the junction left unmatched.

The J gene is TRBJ2-7, the V gene TRBV19; 8 bases line up with TRBD2. V dropped 6 bases and J dropped 2; count of bases not matched to a gene: 9. The CDR3 spans 15 residues. Germline assignment: CDR1 LNHDA and CDR2 SQIVND (reference sequence). Here the CDR3 DNA reads TGTGCCAGTAGCGGGTCGTCGGGGGGGACCTACGAGCAGTACTTC. It yields the protein CASSGSSGGTYEQYF.

CDR3: CASRLAASHEQYF. The CDR3 bases are TGTGCCAGCAGGCTAGCGGCGTCGCACGAGCAGTACTTC. The rearrangement uses TRBV12-3 or TRBV12-4 and TRBJ2-7; 7 bases map to TRBD2. The CDR3 has 13 amino acids. The V and J ends lost 6 bases and 5 bases, in that order; junction bases with no gene match: 7.

This rearrangement joins TRBV7-9 to TRBJ2-7; a possible D gene is TRBD2 (5 bases). Germline V gene sequence: CDR1 SEHNR, CDR2 FQNEAQ (reference sequence). The CDR3 covers 15 residues. V lost 2 bases, J lost 6 bases, and 17 bases lay in between. The CDR3 loop is CASSLRPGTPLEQYF. In DNA, the CDR3 is TGTGCCAGCAGCTTACGGCCGGGAACTCCCCTCGAGCAGTACTTC.

The V call is TRBV7-9, the J call TRBJ1-1; 9 bases fit TRBD1. Trimming cost V 5 bases and J 1 base; bases outside gene matches: 2. Germline V gene sequence: CDR1 SEHNR, CDR2 FQNEAQ (reference sequence). The CDR3 loop spans 14 amino acids. The CDR3 DNA reads as TGTGCCAGCAGCGTGACAGGGGGGAACACTGAAGCTTTCTTT. Its translation: CASSVTGGNTEAFF.

The J gene is TRBJ2-3, the V gene TRBV11-3; D unclear. CDR3 size: 13 residues. Trimming left V 6 bases short and J 1 base short, with 8 bases between. Germline lookup yields CDR1 SGHNT and CDR2 YENEEA. The CDR3 DNA sequence: TGTGCCAGCAGTTCAACAGGCACAGATACGCAGTATTTT. It specifies CASSSTGTDTQYF.

The genes are TRBV27 and TRBJ1-2; no clear D gene. Per the germline V gene, CDR1 is MNHEY and CDR2 is SMNVEV (reference sequence). The CDR3 sequence is 14 residues long. Trimming removed 2 bases from V and 7 bases from J, with 14 bases in between. Written as DNA, the CDR3 is TGTGCCAGCAGTTTAGGGTCGGGGTTCGGTGGCTACACCTTC. Its translation: CASSLGSGFGGYTF.

The CDR3 spells CASSLDQGDSYEQYF. CDR3 bases: TGTGCCAGCAGCTTGGACCAGGGGGACTCCTACGAGCAGTACTTC. The chain has TRBV5-8 and TRBJ2-7; 7 bases map to TRBD1. After removal of 0 bases from V and 0 bases from J, the junction contained 3 bases not matched to a gene. The CDR3 has 15 residues. The germline V gene encodes CDR1 SGHTS and CDR2 YDEGEE. Full variable domain (missing parts from reference TRBV5-8 and TRBJ2-7): EAGVTQSPTHLIKTRGQQATLRCSPISGHTSVYWYQQALGLGLQFLLWYDEGEERNRGNFPPRFSGRQFPNYSSELNVNALELEDSALYLCASSLDQGDSYEQYFGPGTRLTVT.

J is TRBJ1-4 and V is TRBV6-6; 7 bases are a match to TRBD1. The CDR3 is 14 amino acids. CDR1 is MNHNY, CDR2 SVGAGI, per germline (reference sequence). V shed 6 bases and J 3 bases; nucleotides not matched to a gene: 4. The CDR3 DNA is TGTGCCAGCAGGAACAGGGGTTCTAATGAAAAACTGTTTTTT. Its translation: CASRNRGSNEKLFF.

This chain uses TRBV10-3 with TRBJ2-7; 7 bases fit TRBD2. From germline, CDR1 is ENHRY and CDR2 SYGVKD. V lost 5 bases, J lost 2 bases, and 6 bases stayed unmatched. The CDR3 contains 14 residues. CDR3 in amino acids: CAISTLGGAYEQYF. CDR3 coding DNA: TGTGCCATCAGTACCCTTGGGGGGGCCTACGAGCAGTACTTC.

This clone has more than one count but fewer than ten. This chain uses TRBV5-6 with TRBJ1-1; D gene uncertain. Looked up from germline, CDR1 is SGHDT and CDR2 is YYEEEE. Deletions cut 6 bases from V and 0 bases from J, with 12 bases between. The CDR3 loop spans 14 amino acids. This chain's CDR3 is CASIPSRLNTEAFF. CDR3 coding DNA: TGTGCCAGCATCCCGTCCCGGTTGAACACTGAAGCTTTCTTT. Supplemented by reference TRBV5-6 and TRBJ1-1, the full variable domain reads DAGVTQSPTHLIKTRGQQVTLRCSPKSGHDTVSWYQQALGQGPQFIFQYYEEEERQRGNFPDRFSGHQFPNYSSELNVNALLLGDSALYLCASIPSRLNTEAFFGQGTRLTVV.

A single count supports this clone. The V and J genes are TRBV9 and TRBJ2-2, with D perhaps matching TRBD1 or TRBD2 (5 bases each). The CDR3 spans 13 residues. Trimming shortened V by 0 bases and J by 10 bases, and 10 bases separated the two germline ends. Germline CDR1 reads SGDLS; CDR2 reads YYNGEE. CDR3 nucleotide sequence: TGTGCCAGCAGCGTAGCTTGGGGACCGGAGCTGTTTTTT. Its translation: CASSVAWGPELFF.

This clone was seen just once. V is TRBV14 and J is TRBJ2-5; D call uncertain. Trimming stripped 5 bases from V and 3 bases from J, with 13 bases between. Germline V gene lookup returns CDR1 SGHDN and CDR2 FVKESK. This CDR3 contains 14 residues. CDR3 sequence reads: CASSARGGKETQYF. The CDR3 coding sequence is TGTGCCAGCAGCGCCCGAGGTGGGAAAGAGACCCAGTACTTC.

About this clone itself: Within the sample, other DNA sequences also encode this same CDR3. The genes are TRBV5-6 and TRBJ2-3; weak D call: TRBD2 (6 bases). Trimming pared 4 bases from V and 3 bases from J, leaving 15 bases between. Germline V gene data show CDR1 as SGHDT and CDR2 as YYEEEE. The CDR3 extends over 15 amino acids. Here the CDR3 reads CASSLSGGGTDTQYF. For the CDR3, the DNA is TGTGCCAGCAGCCTTAGCGGTGGGGGGACAGATACGCAGTATTTT.

This sequence joins TRBV18 and TRBJ1-2; the D gene is possibly TRBD1 (5 bases). The CDR3 loop spans 17 amino acids. The germline gives CDR1 KGHSH, CDR2 LQKENI. The ends were cut back, 2 bases at V and 2 bases at J, with 18 bases in the middle. CDR3 bases: TGTGCCAGCTCACCATCCATTTCCCAGGACACAAACTATGGCTACACCTTC. The encoded protein is CASSPSISQDTNYGYTF.

V gene TRBV18 combines with J gene TRBJ1-1; the match to TRBD1 covers 9 bases. Looked up from germline, CDR1 is KGHSH and CDR2 is LQKENI. This CDR3 comprises 15 residues. V shed 3 bases and J 2 bases; nucleotides not matched to a gene: 4. CDR3: CASSPRTGVNTEAFF. The CDR3 DNA reads as TGTGCCAGCTCACCTCGGACAGGGGTTAACACTGAAGCTTTCTTT.

The genes are TRBV10-3 and TRBJ2-5; 11 bases are a match to TRBD2. J was trimmed by 3 bases and V by 4 bases; bases with no gene match: 13. The CDR3 runs 18 residues. Germline V gene data show CDR1 as ENHRY and CDR2 as SYGVKD. In nucleotides, the CDR3 is TGTGCCATCAGTGTGCTACATGCTAGCGGGGGGAGCAAAGAGACCCAGTACTTC. Translation gives CAISVLHASGGSKETQYF.

This chain links TRBV29-1 with TRBJ1-3; 9 nucleotides align to TRBD1. The CDR3 loop spans 15 amino acids. V was clipped by 7 bases and J by 0 bases; unmatched bases: 7. Germline V gene sequence: CDR1 SQVTM, CDR2 ANQGSEA. The CDR3 loop is CSAWTGVLSGNTIYF. As DNA, the CDR3 is TGCAGCGCCTGGACAGGGGTCCTCTCTGGAAACACCATATATTTT.

The genes are TRBV6-5 and TRBJ2-3; TRBD1 or TRBD2 may be the D gene (5 bases each). Per the germline V gene, CDR1 is MNHEY and CDR2 is SVGAGI. This CDR3 has 13 residues. Trimming took 8 bases from V and 1 from J, leaving 10 bases between them. In nucleotides, the CDR3 is TGTGCCAGCCACCGAGGGGGCACAGATACGCAGTATTTT. Protein sequence: CASHRGGTDTQYF.

A single count supports this clone. For the CDR3, the DNA is TGTGCCTGGAGTAGCGACGGGGGGAAAAACATTCAGTACTTC. This gives the protein CAWSSDGGKNIQYF. This chain joins TRBV30 and TRBJ2-4; TRBD2 matches at 7 bases. The CDR3 length is 14 residues. Germline CDR1 reads GTSNPN; CDR2 reads SVGIG (reference sequence). V was clipped by 2 bases and J by 4 bases; unmatched bases: 5.

The rearrangement joins TRBV7-9 to TRBJ2-5, with D uncertain. The germline V gene has CDR1 SEHNR and CDR2 FQNEAQ (reference sequence). Trimming left V 1 base short and J 5 bases short, with 20 bases between. This CDR3 comprises 17 residues. CDR3 nucleotide sequence: TGTGCCAGCAGCTTAGACGGTGGCTTGTCAGGCCTTGAGACCCAGTACTTC. Protein product: CASSLDGGLSGLETQYF. The full variable domain, in which reference TRBV7-9 and TRBJ2-5 provide the parts outside the CDR3, is DTGVSQNPRHKITKRGQNVTFRCDPISEHNRLYWYRQTLGQGPEFLTYFQNEAQLEKSRLLSDRFSAERPKGSFSTLEIQRTEQGDSAMYLCASSLDGGLSGLETQYFGPGTRLLVL.

The chain joins TRBV6-2 or TRBV6-3 to TRBJ2-2; D is unresolved. Germline CDR1 and CDR2: MNHEY and SVGEGT. V was cut by 5 bases and J by 2 bases, with 3 bases left in between. The CDR3 totals 12 residues. Written as DNA, the CDR3 is TGTGCCAGCAGTACAAACACCGGGGAGCTGTTTTTT. Residues: CASSTNTGELFF.

The genes are TRBV30 and TRBJ1-3; D is unresolved. Germline CDR1 and CDR2: GTSNPN and SVGIG (reference sequence). V shed 4 bases and J shed 4 bases, with 5 bases lying between them. CDR3 length equals 11 residues. CDR3 in DNA: TGTGCCTGGACAGGAGGAAACACCATATATTTT. Amino acid sequence: CAWTGGNTIYF.

V usage is TRBV19 and J usage is TRBJ2-6, with 8 bases matching TRBD1. V was pared by 3 bases and J by 6 bases, with 13 bases of the junction left unmatched. This CDR3 has 18 residues. Germline V lookup: CDR1 LNHDA, CDR2 SQIVND (reference sequence). The CDR3 is CASSIRPRGRRLANVLTF. For the CDR3, the DNA is TGTGCCAGTAGTATCCGTCCCAGGGGGCGTCGTTTGGCCAACGTCCTGACTTTC.

V usage is TRBV27 and J usage is TRBJ2-7; 11 nucleotides align to TRBD2. Germline V gives CDR1 MNHEY, CDR2 SMNVEV (reference sequence). The CDR3 consists of 15 residues. Losses at the gene ends were 5 bases for V and 5 bases for J; bases not matched to a gene: 8. CDR3 nucleotides: TGTGCCAGCAGTCCCACTAGCGGGAGATGGAACGAGCAGTACTTC. Protein: CASSPTSGRWNEQYF.

V gene TRBV6-2 or TRBV6-3 combines with J gene TRBJ1-5; D uncertain. Germline CDR1 and CDR2: MNHEY and SVGEGT. This CDR3 has 12 residues. V lost 5 bases and J 3 bases, leaving 5 bases between the germline ends. CDR3 residues: CASSPDNQPQHF. The CDR3 nucleotides are TGTGCCAGCAGTCCCGACAATCAGCCCCAGCATTTT.

The J gene is TRBJ1-1, the V gene TRBV7-9; maybe TRBD1 (5 bases). Trimming left V 1 base short and J 8 bases short, with 8 bases between. In germline, CDR1 is SEHNR, CDR2 FQNEAQ (reference sequence). The CDR3 loop spans 12 amino acids. The CDR3: CASSLGTIEAFF. The CDR3, as DNA: TGTGCCAGCAGCTTAGGGACAATCGAAGCTTTCTTT.